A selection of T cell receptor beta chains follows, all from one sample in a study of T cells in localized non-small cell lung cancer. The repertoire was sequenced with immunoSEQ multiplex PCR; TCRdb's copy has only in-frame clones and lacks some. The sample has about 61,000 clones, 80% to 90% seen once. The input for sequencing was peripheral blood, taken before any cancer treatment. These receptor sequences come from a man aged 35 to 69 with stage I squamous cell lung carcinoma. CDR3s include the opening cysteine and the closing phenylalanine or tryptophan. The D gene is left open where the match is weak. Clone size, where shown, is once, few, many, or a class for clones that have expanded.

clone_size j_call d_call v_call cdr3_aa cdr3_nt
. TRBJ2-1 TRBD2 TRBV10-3 CAISGLAANNEQFF TGTGCCATCAGTGGACTAGCGGCTAACAATGAGCAGTTCTTC
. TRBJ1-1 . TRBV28 CASNRNTEAFF TGTGCCAGCAACAGGAACACTGAAGCTTTCTTT
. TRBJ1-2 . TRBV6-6 CASSYGGGYGYTF TGTGCCAGCAGTTACGGTGGGGGCTATGGCTACACCTTC
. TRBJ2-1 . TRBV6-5 CASSPYGVEQFF TGTGCCAGCAGCCCCTACGGGGTTGAGCAGTTCTTC
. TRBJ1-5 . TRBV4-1 CASSSSTGGYSNQPQHF TGCGCCAGCAGCTCTTCTACTGGGGGATATAGCAATCAGCCCCAGCATTTT
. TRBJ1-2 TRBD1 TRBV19 CASSPGQGRSYGYTF TGTGCCAGTAGTCCGGGACAGGGGAGATCCTATGGCTACACCTTC
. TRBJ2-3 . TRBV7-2 CASSLVVATDTQYF TGTGCCAGCAGCTTAGTGGTCGCCACAGATACGCAGTATTTT
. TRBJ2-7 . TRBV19 CASRRGTSSYEQYF TGTGCCAGTAGGCGAGGAACATCCTCCTACGAGCAGTACTTC
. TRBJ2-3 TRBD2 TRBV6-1 CASISGSTDTQYF TGTGCCAGCATAAGCGGGAGTACAGATACGCAGTATTTT
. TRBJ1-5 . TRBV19 CASSIDGVGGLGQPQHF TGTGCCAGTAGTATTGATGGGGTGGGGGGATTGGGCCAGCCCCAGCATTTT
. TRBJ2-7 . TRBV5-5 CASSIGSSQYEQYF TGTGCCAGCAGCATTGGGAGCTCGCAGTACGAGCAGTACTTC
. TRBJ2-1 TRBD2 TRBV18 CASSFRTSGGYNEQFF TGTGCCAGCTCGTTCCGGACTAGCGGGGGATACAATGAGCAGTTCTTC
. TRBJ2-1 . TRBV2 CASSESLTSGEQFF TGTGCCAGCAGTGAAAGCCTGACCAGCGGTGAGCAGTTCTTC
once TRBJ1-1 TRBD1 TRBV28 CASRGGTGRMNTEAFF TGTGCCAGCAGGGGGGGGACAGGTCGGATGAACACTGAAGCTTTCTTT
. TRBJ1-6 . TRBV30 CAWTSDNSPLHF TGTGCCTGGACGAGTGACAATTCACCCCTCCACTTT
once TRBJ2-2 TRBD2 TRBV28 CASSLYWTSGRSTGELFF TGTGCCAGCAGTTTATACTGGACTAGCGGGAGGAGCACCGGGGAGCTGTTTTTT
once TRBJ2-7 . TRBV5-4 CASSPGTHSYEQYF TGTGCCAGCAGCCCCGGGACTCATAGCTACGAGCAGTACTTC
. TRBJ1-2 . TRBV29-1 CSVGTLLRAYGYTF TGCAGCGTTGGGACACTCTTAAGGGCCTATGGCTACACCTTC
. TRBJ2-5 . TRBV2 CASSENRDQETQYF TGTGCCAGCAGTGAAAATAGGGATCAAGAGACCCAGTACTTC
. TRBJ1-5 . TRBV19 CASSSEGVGNQPQHF TGTGCCAGTAGTAGCGAAGGTGTGGGCAATCAGCCCCAGCATTTT
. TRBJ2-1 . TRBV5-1 CASSLEIVDEQFF TGCGCCAGCAGCTTAGAGATAGTCGATGAGCAGTTCTTC
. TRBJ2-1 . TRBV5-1 CASSPGLSSYNEQFF TGCGCCAGCAGCCCCGGGCTGTCCTCCTACAATGAGCAGTTCTTC
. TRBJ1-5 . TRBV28 CASSFPGENQPQHF TGTGCCAGCAGTTTCCCCGGGGAGAATCAGCCCCAGCATTTT
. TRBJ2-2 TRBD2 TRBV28 CASSSPGRADANTGELFF TGTGCCAGCAGTTCTCCAGGGAGGGCGGACGCGAACACCGGGGAGCTGTTTTTT
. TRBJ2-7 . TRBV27 CASSFTIHYEQYF TGTGCCAGCAGTTTTACGATACACTACGAGCAGTACTTC
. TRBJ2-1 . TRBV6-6 CASRFPGNEQFF TGTGCCAGCAGATTCCCGGGCAATGAGCAGTTCTTC
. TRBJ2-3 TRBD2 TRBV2 CARTVAGGPNTDTQYF TGTGCCAGAACGGTAGCGGGAGGGCCTAACACAGATACGCAGTATTTT
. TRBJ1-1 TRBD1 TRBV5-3 CARSFRGTGDHTEAFF TGTGCCAGAAGTTTCCGTGGGACAGGGGACCACACTGAAGCTTTCTTT
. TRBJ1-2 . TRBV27 CASSFGDRLVYGYTF TGTGCCAGCAGTTTTGGTGACAGGCTTGTATATGGCTACACCTTC
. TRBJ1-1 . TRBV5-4 CASSKIGAEAFF TGTGCCAGCAGCAAGATAGGGGCGGAGGCTTTCTTT
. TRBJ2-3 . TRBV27 CASSPLTDLRDTQYF TGTGCCAGCAGTCCCCTTACCGATTTAAGAGATACGCAGTATTTT
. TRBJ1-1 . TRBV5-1 CASSSKTQMNTEAFF TGCGCCAGCAGCTCCAAGACACAAATGAACACTGAAGCTTTCTTT
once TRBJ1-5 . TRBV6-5 CASRAGTQADKPQHF TGTGCCAGCAGGGCCGGGACACAAGCGGATAAGCCCCAGCATTTT
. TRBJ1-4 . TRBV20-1 CSARAWEKLFF TGCAGTGCCCGGGCTTGGGAAAAACTGTTTTTT
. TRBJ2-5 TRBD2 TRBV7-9 CASSSSLAGGSETQYF TGTGCCAGCAGCTCCTCCCTAGCGGGAGGGTCAGAGACCCAGTACTTC
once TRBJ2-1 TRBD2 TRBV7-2 CASSLVGLAAYNEQFF TGTGCCAGCAGCTTAGTCGGACTAGCGGCCTACAATGAGCAGTTCTTC
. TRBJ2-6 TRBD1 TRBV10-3 CAISATFTGTGSNSGANVLTF TGTGCCATCAGCGCCACCTTCACCGGGACAGGTTCTAACTCTGGGGCCAACGTCCTGACTTTC